Presented here are 12 T cell receptor beta chains from one specimen sequenced in a study of blood T cell repertoires in COVID-19 (TCRdb year 2020). Library method: the immunoSEQ multiplex PCR assay. TCRdb provides this immuneACCESS table in a form limited to in-frame rearrangements. Some clones are lacking; in checked studies, under half of them reflect an unresolved V gene, and why the rest are absent is not known. The sample table contains under 150,000 clones; only one count was recorded for less than 90% of them. The top ten clones comprise under 13% of the sample. The sequencing input was peripheral blood. Receptors were obtained from an elderly man with acute or convalescent COVID-19.

The CDR3 loop is CASSLDRVTETQYF. As DNA, the CDR3 is TGCGCCAGCAGCCTCGACAGGGTCACAGAGACCCAGTACTTC. The chain employs TRBV5-1 and TRBJ2-5; 7 nucleotides align to TRBD1. Trimming removed 4 bases from V and 4 bases from J; junction bases left unmatched: 7. Germline V gene data show CDR1 as SGHRS and CDR2 as YFSETQ. CDR3 length: 14 amino acids.

The chain links TRBV14 to TRBJ2-2; 7 bases match TRBD2. The length of the CDR3 is 15 residues. CDR1 is SGHDN, CDR2 FVKESK, per germline. V trimming: 6 bases; J trimming: 5 bases; junction bases outside the gene matches: 9. The DNA of the CDR3 is TGTGCCAGCAGTCTTGGACTAGTAAAGACCGGGGAGCTGTTTTTT. It translates to CASSLGLVKTGELFF.

This chain links TRBV9 with TRBJ1-4, with D possibly matching TRBD1 (5 bases). CDR1 is SGDLS and CDR2 is YYNGEE in the germline V gene. CDR3 length equals 16 residues. With 4 bases removed from V and 4 bases from J, the gap between germline ends came to 17 bases. CDR3 DNA: TGTGCCAGCAGCCCCTTCCGGGGGGATTATAATGAAAAACTGTTTTTT. Translation: CASSPFRGDYNEKLFF.

The chain has TRBV6-5 and TRBJ2-1; D uncertain. The CDR3 is made up of 13 amino acids. Trimming pared 5 bases from V and 5 bases from J, leaving 10 bases between. CDR1 and CDR2 (germline): MNHEY, SVGAGI. CDR3 in amino acids: CASSHSNNNEQFF. The CDR3 DNA follows: TGTGCCAGCAGTCATTCGAACAACAATGAGCAGTTCTTC.

This clone has a handful of counts. The chain employs TRBV7-2 and TRBJ2-4; 9 bases fit TRBD2. Unmatched junction bases numbered 12, after V lost 2 bases and J lost 7 bases. Looked up from germline, CDR1 is SGHTA and CDR2 is FQGNSA. The CDR3 runs to 17 residues. The CDR3 loop reads CASSLSAGTAGGNIQYF. The CDR3 DNA sequence: TGTGCCAGCAGCTTAAGTGCGGGGACCGCGGGGGGGAACATTCAGTACTTC.

The V call is TRBV5-1, the J call TRBJ1-4, with TRBD1 matching over 9 bases. Germline CDR1 and CDR2: SGHRS and YFSETQ. J gave up 8 bases and V 4 bases, and 9 bases lay outside the gene matches. This CDR3 spans 15 amino acids. The CDR3 here is CASSTKGDRDEKLFF. The CDR3 DNA reads TGCGCCAGCAGCACTAAGGGGGACAGGGACGAAAAACTGTTTTTT. Full variable domain (outside the CDR3, taken from reference TRBV5-1 and TRBJ1-4): KAGVTQTPRYLIKTRGQQVTLSCSPISGHRSVSWYQQTPGQGLQFLFEYFSETQRNKGNFPGRFSGRQFSNSRSEMNVSTLELGDSALYLCASSTKGDRDEKLFFGSGTQLSVL.

This sequence joins TRBV2 and TRBJ1-2; D remains unclear. The germline V gene has CDR1 SNHLY and CDR2 FYNNEI. Deletions cut 7 bases from V and 4 bases from J, with 13 bases between. The CDR3 is 13 residues long. The CDR3 here is CASILDRIYGYTF. In DNA, the CDR3 is TGTGCCAGCATCCTAGACCGGATCTATGGCTACACCTTC.

This rearrangement joins TRBV5-1 to TRBJ2-3; 7 bases are a match to TRBD2. The ends lost 3 bases at V and 2 bases at J; junction bases unmatched: 6. The CDR3 covers 15 residues. CDR1 is SGHRS, CDR2 YFSETQ, per germline. CDR3 coding DNA: TGCGCCAGCAGCTCCAGCGGGGTCCACACAGATACGCAGTATTTT. It translates to CASSSSGVHTDTQYF.

J is TRBJ2-1 and V is TRBV18; 11 bases line up with TRBD2. With 4 bases clipped from V and 7 bases from J, the junction kept 6 bases outside the gene matches. Germline-derived CDR1 and CDR2 are KGHSH and LQKENI. The CDR3 loop spans 15 amino acids. The CDR3 protein is CASSQPGLAANEQFF. The CDR3 nucleotides are TGTGCCAGCTCACAACCGGGACTAGCGGCAAATGAGCAGTTCTTC.

This sequence joins TRBV14 and TRBJ1-1; possible D gene TRBD1, 6 bases. The CDR3 runs 12 residues. Germline V gene data show CDR1 as SGHDN and CDR2 as FVKESK. Trimming shortened V by 8 bases and J by 5 bases, and 12 bases separated the two germline ends. CDR3 DNA sequence: TGTGCCAGCGGGAGGGGGGGAACTGAAGCTTTCTTT. Translated, it gives CASGRGGTEAFF.

In its sample, this clone was seen a few times. V is TRBV6-5 and J is TRBJ1-1, with D tentatively TRBD1 (6 bases). The ends were cut back, 5 bases at V and 14 bases at J, with 18 bases in the middle. CDR3 size: 12 residues. Germline lookup yields CDR1 MNHEY and CDR2 SVGAGI. The CDR3 sequence: CASSTTQGLRFF. The CDR3 nucleotides read TGTGCCAGCAGTACGACACAGGGCCTTCGATTCTTT.

This chain connects TRBV6-6 to TRBJ2-2; D is uncertain. Germline V gene lookup returns CDR1 MNHNY and CDR2 SVGAGI (reference sequence). Trimming cost V 5 bases and J 5 bases, with 21 bases left between them. This CDR3 contains 17 residues. The CDR3 nucleotides read TGTGCCAGCAGTCGCCGAGACTCCTATCCTTATACCGGGGAGCTGTTTTTT. It encodes CASSRRDSYPYTGELFF.